The next 11 T cell receptor beta chains were all read from a single sample in a study of STAT5B mutations in CD4+ large granular lymphocyte leukemia. Measured with immunoSEQ multiplex PCR; TCRdb has only the in-frame clones, and not every one. The profile shows more than 30,000 clones, about 89% of them singletons. The specimen sequenced was CD4+ T cells from blood buffy coats. These receptors all come from a human donor in good health.

V gene TRBV28 combines with J gene TRBJ2-5; tentatively, D is TRBD2 (6 bases). Trimming cost V 9 bases and J 4 bases, with 30 bases left between them. The germline V gene encodes CDR1 MDHEN and CDR2 SYDVKM. The CDR3 is made up of 18 amino acids. The chain's CDR3 is CASRTSAGLGMAGETQYF. The CDR3 DNA reads as TGTGCCAGTCGGACCTCTGCGGGGTTAGGGATGGCAGGAGAGACCCAGTACTTC. Supplemented by reference TRBV28 and TRBJ2-5, the full variable domain reads DVKVTQSSRYLVKRTGEKVFLECVQDMDHENMFWYRQDPGLGLRLIYFSYDVKMKEKGDIPEGYSVSREKKERFSLILESASTNQTSMYLCASRTSAGLGMAGETQYFGPGTRLLVL.

This clone was counted a single time. The chain is built from TRBV5-5 and TRBJ1-1, with a possible D match to TRBD1 (5 bases). V was shortened by 0 bases and J by 5 bases, with 8 bases between the two germline ends. CDR1 is SGHKS and CDR2 is YYEKEE in the germline V gene (reference sequence). CDR3 length: 13 amino acids. The CDR3, as DNA: TGTGCCAGCAGCTTGGCGACAGCGACTGAAGCTTTCTTT. Its translation is CASSLATATEAFF. Drawing the rest from reference TRBV5-5 and TRBJ1-1, the complete variable domain is DAGVTQSPTHLIKTRGQQVTLRCSPISGHKSVSWYQQVLGQGPQFIFQYYEKEERGRGNFPDRFSARQFPNYSSELNVNALLLGDSALYLCASSLATATEAFFGQGTRLTVV.

The chain joins TRBV5-6 to TRBJ1-2; D gene uncertain. From germline, CDR1 is SGHDT and CDR2 YYEEEE. CDR3 length equals 17 residues. The V gene lost 0 bases and the J gene lost 4 bases, with 19 bases spanning the gap. CDR3 protein: CASSLVGVVEEFYGYTF. CDR3 bases: TGTGCCAGCAGCTTGGTAGGTGTGGTGGAAGAATTCTATGGCTACACCTTC.

The V gene is TRBV5-1, the J gene TRBJ2-1; D is unresolved. V lost 4 bases and J 8 bases, leaving 13 bases between the germline ends. Looked up from germline, CDR1 is SGHRS and CDR2 is YFSETQ. This CDR3 spans 13 amino acids. DNA of the CDR3: TGCGCCAGCAGCCCCAGCAGAGTTTATGAGCAGTTCTTC. Translating gives CASSPSRVYEQFF.

J is TRBJ2-1 and V is TRBV19, with 7 bases identical to TRBD2. Germline CDR1 reads LNHDA; CDR2 reads SQIVND (reference sequence). The CDR3 totals 13 residues. V shed 7 bases and J 0 bases; nucleotides not matched to a gene: 0. CDR3 in DNA: TGTGCCAGTACTAGCGGCTCCTACAATGAGCAGTTCTTC. Amino acids: CASTSGSYNEQFF.

The chain uses TRBV6-6 and TRBJ2-1; D is perhaps TRBD2 (6 bases). The CDR3 length is 13 residues. Trimming left V 7 bases short and J 9 bases short, with 16 bases between. Germline V CDR1 and CDR2: MNHNY, SVGAGI (reference sequence). Here the CDR3 reads CASTTSNVGEQFF. As DNA, the CDR3 is TGTGCCAGCACCACTAGCAATGTCGGTGAGCAGTTCTTC.

The genes are TRBV19 and TRBJ1-1; 10 bases align to TRBD1. Germline CDR1 LNHDA, CDR2 SQIVND (reference sequence). V lost 5 bases and J lost 5; bases outside the gene matches: 8. The CDR3 spans 15 residues. The CDR3 DNA reads TGTGCCAGTAGTGGTCGGGGACAGGGGTTTACTGAAGCTTTCTTT. It yields the protein CASSGRGQGFTEAFF.

V usage is TRBV6-1 and J usage is TRBJ2-3, with TRBD2 matching over 7 bases. The CDR3 has 14 amino acids. Germline loops: CDR1 MNHNS, CDR2 SASEGT. The V and J ends lost 7 bases and 0 bases, in that order; junction bases with no gene match: 4. CDR3 protein: CASKLATSTDTQYF. CDR3 bases: TGTGCCAGCAAACTAGCGACAAGCACAGATACGCAGTATTTT.

This sequence joins TRBV19 and TRBJ2-1, with D unresolved. Trimming stripped 5 bases from V and 7 bases from J, with 21 bases between. Germline CDR1 LNHDA, CDR2 SQIVND (reference sequence). The CDR3 totals 16 residues. The CDR3 loop is CASSLTSIVFLNEQFF. CDR3 nucleotides: TGTGCCAGTAGTCTAACTTCTATAGTCTTCTTGAATGAGCAGTTCTTC.

The genes are TRBV18 and TRBJ1-5, with TRBD1 as a possible D gene (6 bases). The CDR3 runs 16 residues. Deletions cut 2 bases from V and 9 bases from J, with 20 bases between. Germline values: CDR1 KGHSH, CDR2 LQKENI. The CDR3 sequence is CASSPIRAGVNSPQHF. The CDR3, as DNA: TGTGCCAGCTCACCAATCCGGGCAGGGGTCAACTCGCCCCAGCATTTT.

The chain joins TRBV6-1 to TRBJ2-1; D is undetermined. This CDR3 has 14 amino acids. V was shortened by 4 bases and J by 4 bases, with 11 bases between the two germline ends. The germline V gene has CDR1 MNHNS and CDR2 SASEGT. The CDR3 region is CASSAATTYNEQFF. For the CDR3, the DNA is TGTGCCAGCAGTGCTGCGACAACGTACAATGAGCAGTTCTTC.